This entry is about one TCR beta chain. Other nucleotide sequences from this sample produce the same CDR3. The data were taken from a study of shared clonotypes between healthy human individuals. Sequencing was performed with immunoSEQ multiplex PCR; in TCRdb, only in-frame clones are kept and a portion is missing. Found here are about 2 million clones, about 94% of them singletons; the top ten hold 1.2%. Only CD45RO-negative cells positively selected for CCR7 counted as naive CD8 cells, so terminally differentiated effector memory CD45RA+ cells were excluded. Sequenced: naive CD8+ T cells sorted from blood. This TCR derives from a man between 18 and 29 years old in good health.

DNA of the CDR3: TGTGCCAGCAGCTTAGGAGGAGATACGCAGTATTTT. Protein sequence: CASSLGGDTQYF. The chain is built from TRBV11-2 and TRBJ2-3; D is unclear. Germline lookup yields CDR1 SGHAT and CDR2 FQNNGV. The germline V and J ends were trimmed by 1 base and 5 bases, with 4 bases remaining between them. The CDR3 sequence is 12 residues long.